This record looks at one TCR beta chain sequence and its context. Its antigen remains unidentified. These data come from a study of cytomegalovirus exposure and HLA in healthy donors. Study-level points and caveats: Reports indicated that the classifier achieved high specificity and sensitivity in diagnosing cytomegalovirus status.

CDR3 length: 17 residues. Germline-derived CDR1 and CDR2 are LGHNA and YSLEER. The V end lost 2 bases, the J end lost 0 bases, and 15 bases lay between the germline ends. Repertoires were generated with immunoSEQ multiplex PCR, while TCRdb's copy carries only in-frame clones and drops some. The table lists some 100,000 clones, 80% to 90% of them singletons. The chain couples TRBV4-3 to TRBJ2-3, with a possible D match to TRBD1 (5 bases). Sequenced material: PBMCs. The TCR was taken from a man aged 18 to 29 in good health and CMV-seropositive. The CDR3 DNA reads TGCGCCAGCAGCCAACTGGCAGGGCAAACTAGCACAGATACGCAGTATTTT. Translated, it gives CASSQLAGQTSTDTQYF.